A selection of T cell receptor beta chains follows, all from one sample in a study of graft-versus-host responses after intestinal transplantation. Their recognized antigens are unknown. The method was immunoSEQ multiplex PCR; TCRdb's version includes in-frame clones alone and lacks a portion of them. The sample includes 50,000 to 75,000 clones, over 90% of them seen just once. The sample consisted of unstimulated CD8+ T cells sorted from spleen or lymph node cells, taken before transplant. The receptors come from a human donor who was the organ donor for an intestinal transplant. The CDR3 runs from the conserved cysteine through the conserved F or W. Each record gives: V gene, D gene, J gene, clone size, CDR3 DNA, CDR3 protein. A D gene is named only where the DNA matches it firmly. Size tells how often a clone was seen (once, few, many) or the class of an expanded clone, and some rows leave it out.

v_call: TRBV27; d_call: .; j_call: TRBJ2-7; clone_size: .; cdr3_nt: TGTGCCAGCAAAAACAACGGGGGCTACGAGCAGTACTTC; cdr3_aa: CASKNNGGYEQYF
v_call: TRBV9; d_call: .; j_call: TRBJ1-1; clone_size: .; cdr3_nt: TGTGCCAGCAGTCTAAGCCTTTACACTGAAGCTTTCTTT; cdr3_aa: CASSLSLYTEAFF
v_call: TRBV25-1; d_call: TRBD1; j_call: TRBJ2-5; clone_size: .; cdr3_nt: TGTGCCAGCAGTGTAGACAGGGTAGAGACCCAGTACTTC; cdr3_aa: CASSVDRVETQYF
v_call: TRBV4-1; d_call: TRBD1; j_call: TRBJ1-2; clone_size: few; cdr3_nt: TGCGCCAGCAGCAAAAGGACAGGGTATGGCTACACCTTC; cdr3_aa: CASSKRTGYGYTF
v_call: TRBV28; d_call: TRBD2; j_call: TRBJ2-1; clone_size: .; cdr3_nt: TGTGCCAGCAGTTTAACCAGCTCGGGACTAACTTACAATGAGCAGTTCTTC; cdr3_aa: CASSLTSSGLTYNEQFF
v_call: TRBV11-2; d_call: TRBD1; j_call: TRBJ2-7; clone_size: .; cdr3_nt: TGTGCCAGCAGCTCTACCGGTGGCAGTTTGGGACAGAACTACGAGCAGTACTTC; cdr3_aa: CASSSTGGSLGQNYEQYF
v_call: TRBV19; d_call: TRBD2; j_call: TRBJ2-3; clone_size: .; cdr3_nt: TGTGCCGTAAGGACTAGCAGCTATCCAGATACGCAGTATTTT; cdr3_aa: CAVRTSSYPDTQYF
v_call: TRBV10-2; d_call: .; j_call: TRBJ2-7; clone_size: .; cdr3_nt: TGCGCCAGCAGTGAGGACAGGACTAGCTCCTACGAGCAGTACTTC; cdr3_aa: CASSEDRTSSYEQYF
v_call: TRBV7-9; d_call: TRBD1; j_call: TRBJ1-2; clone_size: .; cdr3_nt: TGTGCCAGCAGCCCCGGGACAGGGGGCTACACCTTC; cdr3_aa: CASSPGTGGYTF
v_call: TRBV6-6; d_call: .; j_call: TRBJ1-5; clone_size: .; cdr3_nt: TGTGCCAGCAGGCAGGGTGGCAATCAGCCCCAGCATTTT; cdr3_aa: CASRQGGNQPQHF
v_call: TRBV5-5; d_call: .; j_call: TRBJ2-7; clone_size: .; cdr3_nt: TGTGCCAGCAGCTTGGCCAGGGGCCTCTCCTACGAGCAGTACTTC; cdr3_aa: CASSLARGLSYEQYF
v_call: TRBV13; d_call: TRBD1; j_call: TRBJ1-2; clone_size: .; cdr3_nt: TGTGCCAGCAGCCCGATACAGGGGCGGCCGGATGGCTACACCTTC; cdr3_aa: CASSPIQGRPDGYTF
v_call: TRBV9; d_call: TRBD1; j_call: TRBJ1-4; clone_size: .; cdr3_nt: TGTGCCAGCAGCGTAGGAAGGACAGGGGCAGAAAAACTGTTTTTT; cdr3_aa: CASSVGRTGAEKLFF
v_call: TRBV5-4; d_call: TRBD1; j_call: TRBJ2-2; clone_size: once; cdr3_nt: TGTGCCAGCAGCAATCCGGGACAGGACACCGGGGAGCTGTTTTTT; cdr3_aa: CASSNPGQDTGELFF
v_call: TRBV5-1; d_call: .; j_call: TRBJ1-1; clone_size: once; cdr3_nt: TGCGCCAGCAGCGGGGGGGTTAGCGCTGAAGCTTTCTTT; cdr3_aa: CASSGGVSAEAFF
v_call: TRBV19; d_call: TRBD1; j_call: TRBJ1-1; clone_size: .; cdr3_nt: TGTGCCAGTAGGGGACAGGGGTCCCCCCCTGCTTTCTTT; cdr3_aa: CASRGQGSPPAFF
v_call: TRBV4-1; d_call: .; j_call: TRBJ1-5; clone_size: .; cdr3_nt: TGCGCCAGCAGCCAATTTTCAGAGGCCGCTAATCAGCCCCAGCATTTT; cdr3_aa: CASSQFSEAANQPQHF
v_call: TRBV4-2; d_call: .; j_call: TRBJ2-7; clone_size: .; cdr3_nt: TGTGCCAGCAGCCAAGATTCGGGGGTGGAGTACGAGCAGTACTTC; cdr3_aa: CASSQDSGVEYEQYF
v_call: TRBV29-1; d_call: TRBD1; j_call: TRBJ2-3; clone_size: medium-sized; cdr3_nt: TGCAGCGTCAGACAGGGACGCACAGATACGCAGTATTTT; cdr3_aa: CSVRQGRTDTQYF
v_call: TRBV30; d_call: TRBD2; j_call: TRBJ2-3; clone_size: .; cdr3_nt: TGTGCCTGGAGTCTGGGACTAGCGGGAGCCACAGATACGCAGTATTTT; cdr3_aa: CAWSLGLAGATDTQYF
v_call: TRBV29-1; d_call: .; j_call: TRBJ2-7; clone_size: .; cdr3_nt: TGCAGCGTTGAAGACCCCGCGGGGGCGGGTGGGACCTACGAGCAGTACTTC; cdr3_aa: CSVEDPAGAGGTYEQYF
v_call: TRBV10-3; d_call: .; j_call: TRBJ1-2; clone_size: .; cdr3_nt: TGTGCCATCAGTGAACTCACAGGCTCCTATGGCTACACCTTC; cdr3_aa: CAISELTGSYGYTF
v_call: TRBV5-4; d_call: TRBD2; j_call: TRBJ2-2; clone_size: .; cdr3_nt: TGTGCCAGCAGCTTGGGACTAGCGGGATTAACCGGGGAGCTGTTTTTT; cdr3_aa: CASSLGLAGLTGELFF
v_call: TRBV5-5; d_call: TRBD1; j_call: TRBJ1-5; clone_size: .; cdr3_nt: TGTGCCAGCAGCTTGGGACAGGGGTTTTGGCAGCCCCAGCATTTT; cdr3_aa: CASSLGQGFWQPQHF
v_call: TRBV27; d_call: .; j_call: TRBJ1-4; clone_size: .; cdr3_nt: TGTGCCAGCAGCCATTACTTCCAGCAGGATGAAAAACTGTTTTTT; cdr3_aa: CASSHYFQQDEKLFF
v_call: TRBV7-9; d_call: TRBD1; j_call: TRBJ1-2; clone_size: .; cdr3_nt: TGTGCCAGCAGCTGTTTGGACAGGGACCATGGCTACACCTTC; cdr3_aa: CASSCLDRDHGYTF
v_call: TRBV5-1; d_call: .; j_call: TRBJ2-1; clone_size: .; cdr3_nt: TGCGCCAGCCAAATCGGGGGCAATGAGCAGTTCTTC; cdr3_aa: CASQIGGNEQFF
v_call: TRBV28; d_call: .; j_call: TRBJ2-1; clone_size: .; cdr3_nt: TGTGCCAGCAGTGACGGGACAACGGTATACAATGAGCAGTTCTTC; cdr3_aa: CASSDGTTVYNEQFF
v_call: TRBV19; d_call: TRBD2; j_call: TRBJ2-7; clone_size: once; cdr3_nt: TGTGCCAGTAGTATAACCATCCCACGTACTAGCGGGCCTACCTACGAGCAGTACTTC; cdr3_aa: CASSITIPRTSGPTYEQYF
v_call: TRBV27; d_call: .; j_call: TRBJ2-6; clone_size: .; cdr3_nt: TGTGCCAGCACCCTCGGAGAACCCTTCTCTGGGGCCAACGTCCTGACTTTC; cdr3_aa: CASTLGEPFSGANVLTF
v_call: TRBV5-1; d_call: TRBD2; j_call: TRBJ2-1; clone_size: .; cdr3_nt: TGCGCCAGCAGCTTCGGACTAGCGGGAGCCCCCTACAATGAGCAGTTCTTC; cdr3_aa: CASSFGLAGAPYNEQFF
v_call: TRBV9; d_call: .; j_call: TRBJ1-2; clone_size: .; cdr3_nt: TGTGCCAGCAGGGATTCGGGTCGTAGAGGCTACACCTTC; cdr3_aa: CASRDSGRRGYTF